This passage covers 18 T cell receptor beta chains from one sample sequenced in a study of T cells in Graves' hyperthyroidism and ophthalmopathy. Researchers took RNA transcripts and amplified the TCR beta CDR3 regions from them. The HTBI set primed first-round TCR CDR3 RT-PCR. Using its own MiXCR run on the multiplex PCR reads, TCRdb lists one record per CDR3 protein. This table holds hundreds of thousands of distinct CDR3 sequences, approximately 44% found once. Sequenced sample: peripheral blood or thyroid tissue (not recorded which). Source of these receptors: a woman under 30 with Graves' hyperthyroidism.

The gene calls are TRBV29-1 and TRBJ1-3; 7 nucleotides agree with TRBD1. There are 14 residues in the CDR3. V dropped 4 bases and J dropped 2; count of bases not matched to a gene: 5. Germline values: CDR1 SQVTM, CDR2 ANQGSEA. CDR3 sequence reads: CSVVSGTAGNTIYF. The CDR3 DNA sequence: TGCAGCGTTGTTTCCGGGACAGCTGGAAACACCATATATTTT.

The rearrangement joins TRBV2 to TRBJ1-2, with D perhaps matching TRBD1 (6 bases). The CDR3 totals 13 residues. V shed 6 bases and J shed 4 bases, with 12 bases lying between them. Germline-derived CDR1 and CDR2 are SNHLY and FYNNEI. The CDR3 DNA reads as TGTGCCAGCAGGTTATTGGACAGCTATGGCTACACCTTC. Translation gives CASRLLDSYGYTF.

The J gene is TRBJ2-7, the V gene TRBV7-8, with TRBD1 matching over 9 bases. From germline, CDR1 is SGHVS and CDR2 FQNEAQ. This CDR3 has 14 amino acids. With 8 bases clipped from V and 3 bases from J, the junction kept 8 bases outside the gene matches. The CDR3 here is CASSIGTGSYEQYF. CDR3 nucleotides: TGTGCCAGCTCAATCGGGACAGGGAGCTACGAGCAGTACTTC.

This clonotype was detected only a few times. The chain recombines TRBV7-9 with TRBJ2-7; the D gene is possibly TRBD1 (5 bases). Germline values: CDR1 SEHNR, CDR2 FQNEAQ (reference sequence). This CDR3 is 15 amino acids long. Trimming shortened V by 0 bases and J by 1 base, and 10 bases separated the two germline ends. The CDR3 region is CASSLAGHGSYEQYF. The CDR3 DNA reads TGTGCCAGCAGCTTAGCGGGGCACGGGTCCTACGAGCAGTACTTC.

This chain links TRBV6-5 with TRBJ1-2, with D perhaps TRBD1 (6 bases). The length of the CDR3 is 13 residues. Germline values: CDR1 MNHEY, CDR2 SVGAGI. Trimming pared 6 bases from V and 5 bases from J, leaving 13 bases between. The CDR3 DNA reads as TGTGCCAGCAGATTACGACAGGTATATGGCTACACCTTC. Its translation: CASRLRQVYGYTF.

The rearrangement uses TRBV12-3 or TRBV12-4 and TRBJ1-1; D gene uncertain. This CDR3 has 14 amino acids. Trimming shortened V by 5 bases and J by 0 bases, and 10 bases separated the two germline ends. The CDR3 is CASSPRMVNTEAFF. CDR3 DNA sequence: TGTGCCAGCAGTCCGAGGATGGTGAACACTGAAGCTTTCTTT.

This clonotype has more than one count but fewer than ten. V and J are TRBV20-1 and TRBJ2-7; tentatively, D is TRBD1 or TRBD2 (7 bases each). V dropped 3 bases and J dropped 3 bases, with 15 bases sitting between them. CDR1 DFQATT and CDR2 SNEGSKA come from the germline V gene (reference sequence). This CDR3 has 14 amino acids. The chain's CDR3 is CSASRGGGSYEQYF. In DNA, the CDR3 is TGCAGTGCTAGCCGAGGGGGCGGGAGCTACGAGCAGTACTTC.

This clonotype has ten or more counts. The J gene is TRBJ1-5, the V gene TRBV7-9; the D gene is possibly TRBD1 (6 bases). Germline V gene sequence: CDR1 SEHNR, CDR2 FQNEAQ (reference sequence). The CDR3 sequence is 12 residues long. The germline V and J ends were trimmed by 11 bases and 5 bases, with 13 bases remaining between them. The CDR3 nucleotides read TGTGCCTCTGGGACATCAGATCAGCCCCAGCATTTT. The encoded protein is CASGTSDQPQHF.

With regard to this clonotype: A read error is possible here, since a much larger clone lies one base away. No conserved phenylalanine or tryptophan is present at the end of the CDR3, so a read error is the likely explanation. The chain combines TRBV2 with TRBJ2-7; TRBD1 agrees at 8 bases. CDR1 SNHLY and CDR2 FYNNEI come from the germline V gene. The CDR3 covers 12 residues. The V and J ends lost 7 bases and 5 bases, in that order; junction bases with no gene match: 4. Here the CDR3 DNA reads TGTGCCAGCACCGGGACAGGCCACGAGCAGTACCTC. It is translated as CASTGTGHEQYL.

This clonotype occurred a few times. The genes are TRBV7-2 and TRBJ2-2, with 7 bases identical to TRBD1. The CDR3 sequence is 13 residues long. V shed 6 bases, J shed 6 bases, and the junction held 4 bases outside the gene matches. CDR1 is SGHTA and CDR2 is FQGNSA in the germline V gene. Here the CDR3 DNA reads TGTGCCAGCAGGCTTACAGGGGCCGGGGAGCTGTTTTTT. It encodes CASRLTGAGELFF.

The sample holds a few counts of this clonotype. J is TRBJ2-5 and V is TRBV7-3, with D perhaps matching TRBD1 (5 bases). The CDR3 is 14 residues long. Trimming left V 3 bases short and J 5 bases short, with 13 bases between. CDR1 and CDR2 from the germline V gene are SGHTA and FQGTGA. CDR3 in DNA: TGTGCCAGCAGCTTGAACTTAGGGGCGGAGACCCAGTACTTC. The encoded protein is CASSLNLGAETQYF.

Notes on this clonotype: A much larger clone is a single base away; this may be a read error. The CDR3 is CASTGATQETQYF. The CDR3 DNA reads TGTGCCAGCACCGGGGCCACACAAGAGACCCAGTACTTC. The rearrangement uses TRBV2 and TRBJ2-5, with D perhaps TRBD1 or TRBD2 (5 bases each). V was trimmed by 7 bases and J by 2 bases, leaving 11 bases between them. This CDR3 has 13 residues. From germline, CDR1 is SNHLY and CDR2 FYNNEI.

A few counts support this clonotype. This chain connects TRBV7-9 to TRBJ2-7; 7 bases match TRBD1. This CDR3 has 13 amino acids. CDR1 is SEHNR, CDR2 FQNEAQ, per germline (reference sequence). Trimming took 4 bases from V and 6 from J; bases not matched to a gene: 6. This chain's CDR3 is CASSSGTVLEQYF. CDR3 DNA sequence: TGTGCCAGCAGCTCCGGGACAGTCCTCGAGCAGTACTTC.

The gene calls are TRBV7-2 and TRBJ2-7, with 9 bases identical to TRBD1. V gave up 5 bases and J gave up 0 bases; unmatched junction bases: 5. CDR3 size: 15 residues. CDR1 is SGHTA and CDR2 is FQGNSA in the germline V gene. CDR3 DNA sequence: TGTGCCAGCAGCACCCGGGACAGGGACTCCTACGAGCAGTACTTC. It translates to CASSTRDRDSYEQYF.

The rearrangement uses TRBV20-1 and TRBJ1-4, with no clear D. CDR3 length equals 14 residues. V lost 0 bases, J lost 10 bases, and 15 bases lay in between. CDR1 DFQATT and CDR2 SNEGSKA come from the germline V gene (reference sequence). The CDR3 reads CSARDDRSMGKLFF. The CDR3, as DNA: TGCAGTGCTAGAGATGATAGGTCGATGGGAAAACTGTTTTTT.

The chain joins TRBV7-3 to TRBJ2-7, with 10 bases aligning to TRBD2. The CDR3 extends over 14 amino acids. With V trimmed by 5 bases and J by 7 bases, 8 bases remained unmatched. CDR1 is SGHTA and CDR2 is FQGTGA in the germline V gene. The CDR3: CASSQASGSVEQYF. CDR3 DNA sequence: TGTGCCAGCAGCCAGGCTAGCGGGAGCGTTGAGCAGTACTTC.

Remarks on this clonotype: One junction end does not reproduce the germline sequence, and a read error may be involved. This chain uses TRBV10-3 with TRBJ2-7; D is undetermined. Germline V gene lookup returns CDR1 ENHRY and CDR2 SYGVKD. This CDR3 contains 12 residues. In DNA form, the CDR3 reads TGTACCATCAGCCCCGGGCCCTACGAGCAGTACTTC. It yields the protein CTISPGPYEQYF.

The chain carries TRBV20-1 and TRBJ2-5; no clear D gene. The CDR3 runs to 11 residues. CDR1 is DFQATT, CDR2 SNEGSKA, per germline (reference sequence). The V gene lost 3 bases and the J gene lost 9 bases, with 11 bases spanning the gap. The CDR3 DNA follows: TGCAGTGCTAGTTCTCTTCGGGCCCAGTACTTC. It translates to CSASSLRAQYF.